These T cell receptor beta chains were read from a single sample in a study of cytomegalovirus exposure and HLA in healthy donors. Assay: immunoSEQ multiplex PCR; the TCRdb copy retains only in-frame clones and omits some. The table includes a few hundred thousand clones, 90% detected once. The sequencing input was PBMCs. The receptor source for this set is a woman in her twenties or thirties in good health and CMV-seronegative. Each CDR3 is given with its conserved first and last residue. D genes are given only for firm matches. Clone size is given for some rows only: seen once, a few or many times, or a class if the clone is expanded.

-	TRBV18	-	TRBJ2-6	TGTGCCAGCTCACCACTCGAGGCCGGAGGGTTATCTGGGGCCAACGTCCTGACTTTC	CASSPLEAGGLSGANVLTF
few	TRBV23-1	-	TRBJ1-1	TGCGCCAGCAGTCCGGACTGTGAAGCTTTCTTT	CASSPDCEAFF
-	TRBV6-6	TRBD1	TRBJ2-3	TGTGCCAGCAGTTACTCCGCGGGACAGGGCAGTTATTTT	CASSYSAGQGSYF
-	TRBV19	-	TRBJ2-7	TGTGCCAGTAGTACCGCGGGACGCTCCTCCTACGAGCAGTACTTC	CASSTAGRSSYEQYF
-	TRBV5-4	-	TRBJ2-4	TGTGCCAGCAGCCTTAACCCGGGGGCCGGCGCCAAAAACATTCAGTACTTC	CASSLNPGAGAKNIQYF
-	TRBV4-2	TRBD1	TRBJ2-3	TGTGCCAGCAGACGTGGACAGGGTCCAGATACGCAGTATTTT	CASRRGQGPDTQYF
-	TRBV28	TRBD1	TRBJ1-1	TGTGCCAGCAGTTTGGGGGCCCAGGGGGCCACTGAAGCTTTCTTT	CASSLGAQGATEAFF
-	TRBV27	-	TRBJ1-3	TGTGCCAGCAAACGGGGGGCACTTGGAAACACCATATATTTT	CASKRGALGNTIYF
-	TRBV5-8	-	TRBJ2-6	TGTGCCAGCAGCCCGTGGGGCTCTGGGGCCAACGTCCTGACTTTC	CASSPWGSGANVLTF
once	TRBV7-6	-	TRBJ2-7	TGTGCCAGCAGCTGGGACGGGGAGACCTACGAGCAGTACTTC	CASSWDGETYEQYF
-	TRBV9	-	TRBJ2-3	TGTGCCAGCAGCGTGGGGGACAGCACAGATACGCAGTATTTT	CASSVGDSTDTQYF
-	TRBV28	-	TRBJ2-1	TGTGCCAGCAGTTTTCAGGGGTCCTACAATGAGCAGTTCTTC	CASSFQGSYNEQFF
-	TRBV10-1	-	TRBJ2-7	TGCGCCAGCAGTGACCGCTCCTACGAGCAGTACTTC	CASSDRSYEQYF
-	TRBV5-1	-	TRBJ1-1	TGCGCCAGCAGCTTGGGGACGGGACACACTGAAGCTTTCTTT	CASSLGTGHTEAFF
-	TRBV15	-	TRBJ2-7	TGTGCCACCAGTCCTGGGACAACCTACGAGCAGTACTTC	CATSPGTTYEQYF
-	TRBV18	-	TRBJ2-5	TGTGCCAGCTCACCGGAGACAGTGAGCCGGGAGACCCAGTACTTC	CASSPETVSRETQYF
-	TRBV19	-	TRBJ1-1	TGTGCCAGTAGTATATGGCATTCTCATGGGACAAACACTGAAGCTTTCTTT	CASSIWHSHGTNTEAFF
-	TRBV7-3	-	TRBJ2-2	TGTGCCAGCAGAGCGGACACCGGGGAGCTGTTTTTT	CASRADTGELFF
once	TRBV28	TRBD2	TRBJ2-7	TGTGCCAGCAGGACGACAGACGGGGGGTTCTACGAGCAGTACTTC	CASRTTDGGFYEQYF
-	TRBV27	TRBD2	TRBJ2-7	TGTGCCAGCAGAGCACGATGGGGGGTTGGGGCTAGCGGGAAGTACGAGCAGTACTTC	CASRARWGVGASGKYEQYF
-	TRBV19	-	TRBJ2-7	TGTGCCAGCAACCCAGGGACGGCGTCCTACGAGCAGTACTTC	CASNPGTASYEQYF
-	TRBV6-1	-	TRBJ2-7	TGTGCCAGCAGTGAATTGACTCTGGAATGGGAGCAGTACTTC	CASSELTLEWEQYF
-	TRBV18	-	TRBJ1-1	TGTGCCAGCTCACCACCCGTAAGGGTCGAAGCTTTCTTT	CASSPPVRVEAFF
-	TRBV19	-	TRBJ2-2	TGTGCCAGTAGTATAGGCCAGGCGGGCACCGGGGAGCTGTTTTTT	CASSIGQAGTGELFF
few	TRBV19	-	TRBJ1-5	TGTGCCAGTAGACCTCAGGGAACTAGCAATCAGCCCCAGCATTTT	CASRPQGTSNQPQHF
once	TRBV19	-	TRBJ1-1	TGTGCCAGTACCCCAATTACAGTTTCAGAAGCTTTCTTT	CASTPITVSEAFF
-	TRBV10-2	-	TRBJ2-3	TGCGCCGTTAGCCGTGGGGGCACAGATACGCAGTATTTT	CAVSRGGTDTQYF
once	TRBV14	-	TRBJ1-1	TGTGCCAGCAGCCTGGGGATGTGGGGCACTGAAGCTTTCTTT	CASSLGMWGTEAFF
-	TRBV18	TRBD2	TRBJ2-5	TGTGCCAGCTCACCTCAACTAGCGGGAGGGCCCTTTCAAGAGACCCAGTACTTC	CASSPQLAGGPFQETQYF
-	TRBV6-6	-	TRBJ1-4	TGTGCCAGCAGTTACCCCGGAGGGCGGAATGAAAAACTGTTTTTT	CASSYPGGRNEKLFF
-	TRBV7-9	TRBD2	TRBJ2-1	TGTGCCAGCAGCTCCGACCTTGGCGCTAGCGGCTACAATGAGCAGTTCTTC	CASSSDLGASGYNEQFF
-	TRBV27	-	TRBJ2-7	TGTGCCAGCAGTTTATCGGGGACCCTCTACGAGCAGTACTTC	CASSLSGTLYEQYF
-	TRBV4-3	TRBD1	TRBJ1-5	TGCGCCAGCAGCCAAGATCATACGTCGACAGGGGATCAGCCCCAGCATTTT	CASSQDHTSTGDQPQHF
-	TRBV6-4	-	TRBJ2-1	TGTGCCAGCAGTCCCGGGGCGCAGGCTAATGAGCAGTTCTTC	CASSPGAQANEQFF
-	TRBV6-6	TRBD2	TRBJ2-5	TGTGCCAGCAGTTCGGGGGGGAGTAGCCAAGAGACCCAGTACTTC	CASSSGGSSQETQYF
-	TRBV5-1	TRBD2	TRBJ2-7	TGCGCCAGCAGCTTGGGACTACTAGCGGGAGGGCCATACGAGCAGTACTTC	CASSLGLLAGGPYEQYF
-	TRBV7-9	-	TRBJ2-3	TGTGCCAGCAGCTCCGGACTTAACACAGATACGCAGTATTTT	CASSSGLNTDTQYF
few	TRBV29-1	-	TRBJ1-1	TGCAGCGTCACCAGGGATCCTGATGAAGCTTTCTTT	CSVTRDPDEAFF
-	TRBV4-1	-	TRBJ2-2	TGCGCCAGCAGCCTCGGACCCCAGCCGAACACCGGGGAGCTGTTTTTT	CASSLGPQPNTGELFF
once	TRBV18	-	TRBJ1-3	TGTGCCAGCTCACCGGGAGGGGACACCATATATTTT	CASSPGGDTIYF
-	TRBV13	TRBD2	TRBJ2-2	TGTGCCAGCAGCAAGGAGTCGGGACTAGCGGGAGATGGGACCGGGGAGCTGTTTTTT	CASSKESGLAGDGTGELFF